The 3 T cell receptor beta chains below all came from one sample that was sequenced in a study of cytomegalovirus exposure and HLA in healthy donors. This PCR relied on a set of 60 Vbeta primers and 13 Jbeta primers. Profiled with immunoSEQ multiplex PCR; TCRdb holds only in-frame clones, not every one. The repertoire has some 96,000 clones, approximately 76% of them found once; the top ten carry roughly 7.1%. Input material: PBMCs. These receptors all stem from a man in his forties in good health and CMV-seropositive.

The J gene is TRBJ2-5, the V gene TRBV28, with D perhaps TRBD1 (6 bases). The J call is doubtful: the DNA matches TRBJ2-7 better. Germline V lookup: CDR1 MDHEN, CDR2 SYDVKM. The CDR3 is made up of 15 amino acids. The CDR3 coding sequence is TGTGCCAGCAGTTTTACTGGACAGATGTCCTACGAGCAGTACTTC. It encodes CASSFTGQMSYEQYF.

The CDR3 protein is CASSLGRDTQKKLFF. DNA for the CDR3: TGTGCCAGCAGCTTAGGCCGGGACACTCAAAAAAAACTGTTTTTT. V is TRBV11-2 and J is TRBJ1-4, with D perhaps TRBD1 (6 bases). Germline V gene lookup returns CDR1 SGHAT and CDR2 FQNNGV. V was cut by 1 base and J by 9 bases, with 15 bases left in between. The CDR3 has 15 residues.

This clone came up a few times. This sequence joins TRBV11-3 and TRBJ2-1, with D perhaps TRBD1 (6 bases). The length of the CDR3 is 14 residues. V was cut by 5 bases and J by 8 bases, with 16 bases left in between. The germline V gene encodes CDR1 SGHNT and CDR2 YENEEA. CDR3: CASSGWNRVDEQFF. The CDR3 nucleotides read TGTGCCAGCAGCGGCTGGAACAGGGTGGATGAGCAGTTCTTC.